The sequence of this TCR beta chain was determined in a study of cytomegalovirus exposure and HLA in healthy donors. Study-wide results and caveats: Later analysis revealed greater clonal expansion in HLA-associated TCR beta chains than in equally common others.

Primers included in the PCR were 60 Vbeta and 13 Jbeta primers. Only in-frame clones appear in the TCRdb table, and some are missing; sequencing was by immunoSEQ multiplex PCR. Of about 140,000 clones in the sample, more than 75% were seen once. A note on this clone: The antigen remains unidentified.

This receptor was taken from a female donor in good health and CMV-seronegative. What was sequenced was PBMCs.

The CDR3 DNA is TGTGCCAGCAGTTTAGCGAGGGATCAGCCCCAGCATTTT. It specifies CASSLARDQPQHF. V usage is TRBV27 and J usage is TRBJ1-5, with no clear D. The V and J ends lost 2 bases and 5 bases respectively, with 7 bases between them. This CDR3 has 13 residues. The V gene's germline CDR1 is MNHEY and CDR2 SMNVEV (reference sequence).